The sample holds many counts of the clone carrying this T cell receptor beta chain. What it binds is unknown. The time point is: newly diagnosed GD, antithyroid drugs for less than 3 months. Generation of the TCR library employed RNA extracted from PBMCs. V lost 5 bases to trimming and J lost 0 bases, with 13 bases between them. Germline assignment: CDR1 MDHEN and CDR2 SYDVKM. CDR3 length: 15 amino acids. The data derive from a study of regulatory T cells in long-lasting Graves disease. Combining iRepertoire HTBI primers with Arm-PCR of CDR3 regions, the authors built TCR beta libraries. How the authors handled the data: Spanning all samples, the identified segments comprised some 66 TRBV and some 15 TRBJ. TCRdb re-called the multiplex PCR reads through MiXCR, storing one row per CDR3 protein. These V and J calls derive from TCRdb rather than the authors' analysis. The sample has 450,000 to 650,000 distinct CDR3 sequences; about 16% are singletons.

Study-wide results and caveats: TRBV28 was favored in persistent disease, as were TRBJ1-2 and TRBJ2-5. Shared public clonotypes totalled 2,741 in persistent patients, compared with about 990 in new patients.

The sample was also linked to a second study, of T cells in Graves' hyperthyroidism and ophthalmopathy. That report notes: Researchers defined stable Graves' hyperthyroidism as no ophthalmopathy progression within 18 months.

The TCR was taken from a woman aged 35-60 years with Graves disease. The sample was peripheral blood mononuclear cells (PBMCs), taken at new diagnosis, from a patient treated with antithyroid drugs. The chain carries TRBV28 and TRBJ1-2; D gene unclear. The DNA of the CDR3 is TGTGCCAGCAGTCAACCCTCTAGCACTAACTATGGCTACACCTTC. Amino acids: CASSQPSSTNYGYTF.